The present T cell receptor (beta chain) was sequenced within a study of cytomegalovirus exposure and HLA in healthy donors. In the study overall: Most genotyped donors, 65% to 90% of 398, had Caucasian-associated genetic ancestry. Findings of the study overall: It was reported in a later analysis that an Asian-associated ancestry cluster showed fewer N-insertions than the approximately 700-donor mean.

Primers: 60 Vbeta forward and 13 Jbeta reverse. Only in-frame clones appear in the TCRdb table, and some are missing; sequencing was by immunoSEQ multiplex PCR. This table has 100,000 to 150,000 clones, about 73% appearing once. Comment on this clone: Antigen: not known.

V shed 6 bases and J 9 bases; nucleotides not matched to a gene: 8. The CDR3 runs to 15 residues. CDR1 and CDR2 from the germline V gene are WSHSY and SAAADI. This sequence was found in a woman aged 50 to 60 in good health and CMV-seropositive. The sample consisted of PBMCs. V gene TRBV10-2 combines with J gene TRBJ1-6, with 10 bases identical to TRBD1. Here the CDR3 reads CASSPTGGRASPLHF. The DNA of the CDR3 is TGCGCCAGCAGCCCGACAGGGGGCCGGGCTTCACCCCTCCACTTT.